The T cell receptor beta chain described here comes from a study of CD8 T cells in ankylosing spondylitis. General study findings and limits: Earlier reports found some motif variants in synovial fluid and blood in reactive arthritis. Clones linked to disease were reported to show significant enrichment in matched ankylosing spondylitis synovial fluid. CD8+ by phenotype, disease-linked clones were relatively rare in peripheral blood.

The germline CDR1 and CDR2 sequences are SQVTM and ANQGSEA. Trimming pared 3 bases from V and 0 bases from J, leaving 6 bases between. The CDR3 consists of 12 residues. This clonotype showed up many times. Antigen specificity is unknown. Quantitative 5'-RACE with molecular barcodes generated TCR beta libraries. TCRdb fed the 5' RACE reads into MiXCR, producing one record per CDR3 protein. The profile shows 200,000 to 300,000 distinct CDR3 sequences, 20% to 30% of them singletons. What was sequenced was blood, either unsorted or a sorted T cell fraction (not recorded which). This rearrangement joins TRBV29-1 to TRBJ2-7; maybe TRBD1 (6 bases). The receptor's source is a male donor with ankylosing spondylitis or in good health (not recorded which). The CDR3 bases are TGCAGCGTTGAGGGGGCCTCCTACGAGCAGTACTTC. Translated, it gives CSVEGASYEQYF.